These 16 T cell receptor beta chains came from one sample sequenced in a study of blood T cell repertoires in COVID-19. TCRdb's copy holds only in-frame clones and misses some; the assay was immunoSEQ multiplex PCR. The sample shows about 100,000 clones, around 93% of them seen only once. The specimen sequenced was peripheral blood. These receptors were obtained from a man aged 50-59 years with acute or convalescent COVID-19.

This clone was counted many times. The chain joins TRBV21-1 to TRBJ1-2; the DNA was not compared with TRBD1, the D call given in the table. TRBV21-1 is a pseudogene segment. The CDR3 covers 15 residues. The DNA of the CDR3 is TGTGCCAGCAGCATAGGGGACAGGGCGTACAGGGGCTACACCTTC. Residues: CASSIGDRAYRGYTF.

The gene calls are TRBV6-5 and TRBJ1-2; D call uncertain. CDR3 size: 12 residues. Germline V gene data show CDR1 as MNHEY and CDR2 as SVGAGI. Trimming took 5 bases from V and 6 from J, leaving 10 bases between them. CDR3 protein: CASSSGSNGYTF. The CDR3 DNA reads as TGTGCCAGCAGTAGCGGAAGTAATGGCTACACCTTC.

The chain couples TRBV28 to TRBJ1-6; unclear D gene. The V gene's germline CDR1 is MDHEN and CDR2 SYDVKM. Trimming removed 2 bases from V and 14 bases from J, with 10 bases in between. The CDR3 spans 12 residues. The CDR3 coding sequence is TGTGCCAGCAGTTTAATAGTGGGAGCCCTCCACTTT. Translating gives CASSLIVGALHF.

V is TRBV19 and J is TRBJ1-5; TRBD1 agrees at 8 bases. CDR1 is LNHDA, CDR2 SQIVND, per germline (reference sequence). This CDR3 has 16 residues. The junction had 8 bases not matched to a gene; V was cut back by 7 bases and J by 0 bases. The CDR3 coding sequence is TGTGCCAGTAAACTACAGGGGGGGTATAGCAATCAGCCCCAGCATTTT. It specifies CASKLQGGYSNQPQHF.

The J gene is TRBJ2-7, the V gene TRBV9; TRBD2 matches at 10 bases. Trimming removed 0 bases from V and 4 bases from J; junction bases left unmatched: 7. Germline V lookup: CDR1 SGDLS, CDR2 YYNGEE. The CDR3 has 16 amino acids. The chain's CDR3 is CASSVGPSGGGYEQYF. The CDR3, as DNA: TGTGCCAGCAGCGTAGGCCCTAGCGGGGGCGGGTACGAGCAGTACTTC.

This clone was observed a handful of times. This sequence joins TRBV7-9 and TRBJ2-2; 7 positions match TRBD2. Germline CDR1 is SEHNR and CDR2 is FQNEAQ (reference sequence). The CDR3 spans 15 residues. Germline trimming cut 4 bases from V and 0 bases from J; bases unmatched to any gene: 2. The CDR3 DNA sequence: TGTGCCAGCAGCTGGGAGGGAACGAACACCGGGGAGCTGTTTTTT. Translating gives CASSWEGTNTGELFF. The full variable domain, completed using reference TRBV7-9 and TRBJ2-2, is DTGVSQNPRHKITKRGQNVTFRCDPISEHNRLYWYRQTLGQGPEFLTYFQNEAQLEKSRLLSDRFSAERPKGSFSTLEIQRTEQGDSAMYLCASSWEGTNTGELFFGEGSRLTVL.

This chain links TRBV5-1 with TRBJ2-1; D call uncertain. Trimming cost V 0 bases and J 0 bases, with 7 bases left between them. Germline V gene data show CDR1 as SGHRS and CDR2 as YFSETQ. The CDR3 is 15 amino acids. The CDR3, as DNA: TGCGCCAGCAGCTTGGAACAGTACTCCTACAATGAGCAGTTCTTC. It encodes CASSLEQYSYNEQFF.

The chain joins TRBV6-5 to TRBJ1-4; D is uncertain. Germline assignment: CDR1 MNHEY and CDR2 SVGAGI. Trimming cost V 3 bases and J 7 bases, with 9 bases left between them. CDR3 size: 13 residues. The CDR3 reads CASSYLRSEKLFF. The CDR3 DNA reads TGTGCCAGCAGTTATCTGAGGAGTGAAAAACTGTTTTTT.

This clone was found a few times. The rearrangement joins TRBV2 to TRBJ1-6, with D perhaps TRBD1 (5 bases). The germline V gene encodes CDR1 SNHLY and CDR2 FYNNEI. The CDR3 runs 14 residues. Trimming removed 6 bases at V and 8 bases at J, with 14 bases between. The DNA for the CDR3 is TGTGCCAGCAGATTGGGACTCCGGTATTCACCCCTCCACTTT. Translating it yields CASRLGLRYSPLHF.

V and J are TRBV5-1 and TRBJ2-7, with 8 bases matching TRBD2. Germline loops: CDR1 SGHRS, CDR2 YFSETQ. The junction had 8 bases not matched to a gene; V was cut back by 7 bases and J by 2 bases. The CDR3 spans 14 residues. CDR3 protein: CASRPSGGAYEQYF. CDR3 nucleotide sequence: TGCGCCAGCCGTCCATCCGGGGGGGCCTACGAGCAGTACTTC.

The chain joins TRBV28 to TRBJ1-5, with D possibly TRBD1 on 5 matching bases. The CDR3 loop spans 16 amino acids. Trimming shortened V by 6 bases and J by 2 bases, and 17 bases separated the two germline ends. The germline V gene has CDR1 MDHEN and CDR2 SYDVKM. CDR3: CASRRLPKGGNQPQHF. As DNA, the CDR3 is TGTGCCAGCAGGCGCCTTCCGAAAGGGGGCAATCAGCCCCAGCATTTT.

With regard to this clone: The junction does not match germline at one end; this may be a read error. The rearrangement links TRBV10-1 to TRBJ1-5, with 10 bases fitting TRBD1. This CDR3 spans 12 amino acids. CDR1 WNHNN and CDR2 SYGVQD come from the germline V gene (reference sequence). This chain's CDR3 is CASSAPGQGSDF. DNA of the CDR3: TGCGCCAGCAGTGCACCGGGACAGGGGTCGGATTTT.

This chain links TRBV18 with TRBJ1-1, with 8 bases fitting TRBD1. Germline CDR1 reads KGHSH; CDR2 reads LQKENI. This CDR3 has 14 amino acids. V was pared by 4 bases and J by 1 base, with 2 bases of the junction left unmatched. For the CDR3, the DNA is TGTGCCAGCTCACGGACAGGGCAGAACACTGAAGCTTTCTTT. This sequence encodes CASSRTGQNTEAFF.

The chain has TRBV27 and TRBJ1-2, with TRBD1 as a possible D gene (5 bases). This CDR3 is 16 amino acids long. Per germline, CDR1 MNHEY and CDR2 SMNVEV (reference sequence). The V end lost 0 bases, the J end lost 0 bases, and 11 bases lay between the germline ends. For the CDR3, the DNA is TGTGCCAGCAGTTTATCGGGCAGGGTTTCTAACTATGGCTACACCTTC. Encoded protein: CASSLSGRVSNYGYTF.

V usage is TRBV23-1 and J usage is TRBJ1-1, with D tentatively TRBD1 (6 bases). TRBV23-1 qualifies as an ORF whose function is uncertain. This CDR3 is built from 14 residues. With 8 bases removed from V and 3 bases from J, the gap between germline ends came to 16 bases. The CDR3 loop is CASRTVSNYTEAFF. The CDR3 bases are TGCGCCAGCCGGACAGTTTCGAACTACACTGAAGCTTTCTTT.

The CDR3 loop reads CASSSPGYGYTF. CDR3 nucleotide sequence: TGTGCCAGCAGCTCTCCAGGATATGGCTACACCTTC. This chain joins TRBV7-8 and TRBJ1-2; D is uncertain. The CDR3 spans 12 residues. Germline V CDR1 and CDR2: SGHVS, FQNEAQ. V shed 4 bases and J shed 5 bases, with 8 bases lying between them. Full variable domain (missing parts from reference TRBV7-8 and TRBJ1-2): GAGVSQSPRYKVAKRGQDVALRCDPISGHVSLFWYQQALGQGPEFLTYFQNEAQLDKSGLPSDRFFAERPEGSVSTLKIQRTQQEDSAVYLCASSSPGYGYTFGSGTRLTVV.